These T cell receptor beta chains were read from a single sample in a study of Ad26.COV2.S vaccination and SARS-CoV-2 variants. Clones were sequenced by immunoSEQ multiplex PCR, and TCRdb holds only the in-frame ones, with some missing. The sample includes hundreds of thousands of clones, approximately 90% seen only once; the top ten take roughly 5%. Sequencing used peripheral blood, obtained in a trial of Ad26.COV2.S vaccine versus placebo. Source of these receptors: a person aged 18-60 years who received the Ad26.COV2.S COVID-19 vaccine or a placebo. The CDR3 runs from the conserved cysteine through the conserved F or W. D genes are given only for firm matches. A clone size is listed for some rows: how often the clone was seen (once, few, many), or a class if it is expanded.

CDR3 DNA	CDR3 protein	J gene	V gene	clone size	D gene
TGTGCCAGCAGACAAATCACAGGGGCGAACACTGAAGCTTTCTTT	CASRQITGANTEAFF	TRBJ1-1	TRBV7-9	NA	TRBD1
TGTGCCAGCAGCCAAGGTTTGGTTGGGGGACTTACTGAAGCTTTCTTT	CASSQGLVGGLTEAFF	TRBJ1-1	TRBV3-1/TRBV3-2	NA	NA
TGTGCCAGCAGCCCCGGACTAGCGGGTGAGCAAGAGACCCAGTACTTC	CASSPGLAGEQETQYF	TRBJ2-5	TRBV3-1/TRBV3-2	NA	TRBD2
TGCGCCAGCAGCTTGGGGGGCCAGAACACTGAAGCTTTCTTT	CASSLGGQNTEAFF	TRBJ1-1	TRBV5-1	NA	NA
TGTGCCAGCAGTTCCATCCCGGGACAGGGACTCGACGAGCAGTACTTC	CASSSIPGQGLDEQYF	TRBJ2-7	TRBV6-2/TRBV6-3	NA	TRBD1
TGTGCCAGCAGTTGGGGACATGCTTACGAGCAGTACTTC	CASSWGHAYEQYF	TRBJ2-7	TRBV12-3/TRBV12-4	NA	NA
TGTGCCAGTAGTAGACAGGAGGGCTCTCCTGGAAACACCATATATTTT	CASSRQEGSPGNTIYF	TRBJ1-3	TRBV19	NA	NA
TGTGCCACCAGCGAGGATGGGTCAGGGGGCTATGGCTACACCTTC	CATSEDGSGGYGYTF	TRBJ1-2	TRBV15	once	TRBD1
TGCGCCAGCAATGGAGGTGGTAGCGGGAGCTACGAGCAGTACTTC	CASNGGGSGSYEQYF	TRBJ2-7	TRBV5-1	NA	TRBD2
TGCGCCAGCGGAGGGGATAGCGGGACGGTCGATGAGCAGTTCTTC	CASGGDSGTVDEQFF	TRBJ2-1	TRBV10-2	once	TRBD2
TGTGCCAGCAGTTACTTAGGGACGGGAAACTATGGCTACACCTTC	CASSYLGTGNYGYTF	TRBJ1-2	TRBV6-5	NA	NA
TGTGCCACCAGCAGAACGGGACAGCACAATCAGCCCCAGCATTTT	CATSRTGQHNQPQHF	TRBJ1-5	TRBV15	NA	TRBD1
TGTGCCAGCAGCCAAGAACGGGGCACCGGGGAGCTGTTTTTT	CASSQERGTGELFF	TRBJ2-2	TRBV4-2	NA	NA
TGCGCCAGCAGCATAAGGACAGGGACCGAGCAGTACTTC	CASSIRTGTEQYF	TRBJ2-7	TRBV5-1	NA	TRBD1
TGTGCCAGCAGCTTAGGCTCCGGCAGCCAAGAGACCCAGTACTTC	CASSLGSGSQETQYF	TRBJ2-5	TRBV7-2	once	NA
TGTGCCAGCTCAGCGGGTGGCCGGGGCACTGAAGCTTTCTTT	CASSAGGRGTEAFF	TRBJ1-1	TRBV18	NA	NA
TGTGCCAGCAGTGGGACTAGCGGGAGGGCCTCCGAGCAGTACTTC	CASSGTSGRASEQYF	TRBJ2-7	TRBV28	NA	TRBD2
TGCGCCAGCAGCTCGCCTAGCGCCTTCGGGATTGGCAATGAGCAGTTCTTC	CASSSPSAFGIGNEQFF	TRBJ2-1	TRBV5-1	once	NA
TGTGCCAAATCCGGGACAGGGGGCAATGAGCAGTTCTTC	CAKSGTGGNEQFF	TRBJ2-1	TRBV2	once	TRBD1
TGTGCCAGCTCCCGTGGCAGGGGTTTCAATCAGCCCCAGCATTTT	CASSRGRGFNQPQHF	TRBJ1-5	TRBV18	NA	NA